This TCR beta chain emerged from a study of pediatric ulcerative colitis. Study results and caveats: Ulcerative colitis patients shared more blood-rectal clones than controls.

In the case of this clone: The antigen remains unidentified.

Libraries were prepared by immunoSEQ multiplex PCR; TCRdb keeps only in-frame clonotypes and omits some of them. The top ten hold approximately 2% of the sample, which has roughly 5,200 clones, roughly 87% seen once. Before the diagnostic colonoscopy, ulcerative colitis patients were free of immunosuppressive medication. Germline V lookup: CDR1 SEHNR, CDR2 FQNEAQ (reference sequence). The CDR3 sequence is 14 residues long. V trimming: 5 bases; J trimming: 5 bases; junction bases outside the gene matches: 4. The sample consisted of blood. This TCR was sampled from a boy younger than 18 with mild ulcerative colitis. V usage is TRBV7-9 and J usage is TRBJ2-1, with 9 bases fitting TRBD1. The CDR3 reads CASSPQGANNEQFF. The CDR3 DNA is TGTGCCAGCAGCCCACAGGGGGCCAACAATGAGCAGTTCTTC.